This TCR beta chain was captured in a study of T-cell reconstitution after alpha-beta-depleted transplantation in children. Preparing the TCRbeta library involved the use of unique molecular identifiers. TCRdb reanalysed the PCR reads using MiXCR and keeps one entry per CDR3 protein. The sample holds about 690,000 distinct CDR3 sequences, over 15% seen once. CDR1 and CDR2 from the germline V gene are SEHNR and FQNEAQ (reference sequence). CDR3 size: 14 residues. Trimming cost V 4 bases and J 2 bases, with 12 bases left between them. This clonotype has only one observation. The sequences come from PBMCs from the stem cell graft donor, collected from the stem cell graft. The V call is TRBV7-9, the J call TRBJ2-7, with D possibly matching TRBD1 (6 bases). The receptor comes from a human donor who donated a stem cell graft to a child with acute myeloid leukemia. CDR3 sequence reads: CASSSRDNPYEQYF. CDR3 nucleotide sequence: TGTGCCAGCAGCTCCCGGGACAACCCCTACGAGCAGTACTTC.